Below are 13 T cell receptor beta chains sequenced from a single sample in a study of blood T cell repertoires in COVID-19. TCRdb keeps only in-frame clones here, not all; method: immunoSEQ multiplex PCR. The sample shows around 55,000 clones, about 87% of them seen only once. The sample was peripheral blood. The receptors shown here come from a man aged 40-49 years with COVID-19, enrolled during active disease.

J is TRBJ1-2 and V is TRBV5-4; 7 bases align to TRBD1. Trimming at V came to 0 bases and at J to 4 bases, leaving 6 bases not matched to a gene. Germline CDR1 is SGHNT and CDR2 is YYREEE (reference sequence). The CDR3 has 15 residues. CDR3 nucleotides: TGTGCCAGCAGCTTGGGGAGGGGGCAGCCCTATGGCTACACCTTC. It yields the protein CASSLGRGQPYGYTF.

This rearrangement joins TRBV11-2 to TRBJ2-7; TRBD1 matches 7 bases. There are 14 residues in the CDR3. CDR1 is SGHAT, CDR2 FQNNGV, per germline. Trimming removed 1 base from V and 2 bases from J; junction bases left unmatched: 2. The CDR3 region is CASSLGQGAYEQYF. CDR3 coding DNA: TGTGCCAGCAGCTTAGGGCAGGGGGCCTACGAGCAGTACTTC.

In DNA form, the CDR3 reads TGTGCCAGCAGCCCGCTAACAGGGAACACTGAAGCTTTCTTT. It translates to CASSPLTGNTEAFF. The V and J genes are TRBV7-9 and TRBJ1-1, with D possibly being TRBD1 (5 bases). Germline V gene sequence: CDR1 SEHNR, CDR2 FQNEAQ (reference sequence). The germline V and J ends were trimmed by 5 bases and 1 base, with 11 bases remaining between them. The length of the CDR3 is 14 residues. The full variable domain, in which reference TRBV7-9 and TRBJ1-1 provide the parts outside the CDR3, is DTGVSQNPRHKITKRGQNVTFRCDPISEHNRLYWYRQTLGQGPEFLTYFQNEAQLEKSRLLSDRFSAERPKGSFSTLEIQRTEQGDSAMYLCASSPLTGNTEAFFGQGTRLTVV.

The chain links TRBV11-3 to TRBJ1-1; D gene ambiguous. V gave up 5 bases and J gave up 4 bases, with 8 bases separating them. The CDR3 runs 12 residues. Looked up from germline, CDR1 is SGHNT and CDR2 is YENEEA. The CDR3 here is CASSLRGTEAFF. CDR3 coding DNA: TGTGCCAGCAGCCTTCGGGGCACTGAAGCTTTCTTT.

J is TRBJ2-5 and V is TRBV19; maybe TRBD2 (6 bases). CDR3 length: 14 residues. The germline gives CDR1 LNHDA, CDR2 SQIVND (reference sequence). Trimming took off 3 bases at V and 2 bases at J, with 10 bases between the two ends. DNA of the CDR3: TGTGCCAGTAGTATTACGGGGGTTCAAGAGACCCAGTACTTC. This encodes CASSITGVQETQYF.

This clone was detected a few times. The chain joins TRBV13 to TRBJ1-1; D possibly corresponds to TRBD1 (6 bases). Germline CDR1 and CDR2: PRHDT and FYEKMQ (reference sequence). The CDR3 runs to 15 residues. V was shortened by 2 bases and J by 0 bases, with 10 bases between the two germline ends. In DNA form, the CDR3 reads TGTGCCAGCAGCTTACGGACAGCCCTGAACACTGAAGCTTTCTTT. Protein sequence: CASSLRTALNTEAFF.

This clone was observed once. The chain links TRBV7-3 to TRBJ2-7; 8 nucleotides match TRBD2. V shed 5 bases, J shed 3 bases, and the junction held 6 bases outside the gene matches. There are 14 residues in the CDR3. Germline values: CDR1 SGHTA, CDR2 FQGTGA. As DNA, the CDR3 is TGTGCCAGCAGCCCCCTGGCGGGAGGCTACGAGCAGTACTTC. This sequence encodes CASSPLAGGYEQYF.

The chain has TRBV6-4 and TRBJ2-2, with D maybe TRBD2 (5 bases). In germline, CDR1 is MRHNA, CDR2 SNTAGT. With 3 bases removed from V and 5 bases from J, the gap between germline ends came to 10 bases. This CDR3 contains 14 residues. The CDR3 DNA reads TGTGCCAGCAGTGAAAGGACGGGGACCGGGGAGCTGTTTTTT. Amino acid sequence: CASSERTGTGELFF.

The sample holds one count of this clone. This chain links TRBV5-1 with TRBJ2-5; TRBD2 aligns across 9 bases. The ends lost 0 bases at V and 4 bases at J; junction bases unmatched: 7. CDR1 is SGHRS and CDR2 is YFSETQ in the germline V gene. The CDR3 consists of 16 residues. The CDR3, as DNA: TGCGCCAGCAGCTTGGGACTAGCGGTGGGGGGAGAGACCCAGTACTTC. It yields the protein CASSLGLAVGGETQYF.

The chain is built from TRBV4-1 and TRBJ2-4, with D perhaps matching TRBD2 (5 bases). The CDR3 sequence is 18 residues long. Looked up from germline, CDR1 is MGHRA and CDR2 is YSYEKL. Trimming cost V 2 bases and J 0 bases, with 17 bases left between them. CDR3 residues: CASSQPGESGPAKNIQYF. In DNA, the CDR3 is TGCGCCAGCAGCCAACCTGGAGAGAGCGGCCCAGCCAAAAACATTCAGTACTTC.

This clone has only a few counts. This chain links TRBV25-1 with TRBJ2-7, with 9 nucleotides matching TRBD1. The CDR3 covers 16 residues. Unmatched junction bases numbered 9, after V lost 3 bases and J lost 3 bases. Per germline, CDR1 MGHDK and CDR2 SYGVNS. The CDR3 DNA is TGTGCCAGCAGTGATGGCGGGGGACAGGGATACTACGAGCAGTACTTC. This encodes CASSDGGGQGYYEQYF.

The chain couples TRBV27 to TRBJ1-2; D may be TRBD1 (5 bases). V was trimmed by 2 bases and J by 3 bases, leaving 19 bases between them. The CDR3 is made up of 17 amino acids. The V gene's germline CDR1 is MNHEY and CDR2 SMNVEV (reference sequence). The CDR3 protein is CASSLRFAWQGDYGYTF. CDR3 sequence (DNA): TGTGCCAGCAGTTTACGTTTTGCATGGCAGGGTGACTATGGCTACACCTTC.

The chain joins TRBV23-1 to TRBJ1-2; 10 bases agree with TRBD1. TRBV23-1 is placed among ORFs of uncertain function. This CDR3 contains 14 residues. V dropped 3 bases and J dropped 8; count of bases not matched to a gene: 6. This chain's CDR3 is CASSHVDRGRGYTF. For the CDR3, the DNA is TGCGCCAGCAGTCATGTCGACAGGGGGCGCGGCTACACCTTC.